Shown below are 5 T cell receptor beta chains from a single sample sequenced in a study of blood T cell repertoires in COVID-19. The repertoire was sequenced with immunoSEQ multiplex PCR; TCRdb's copy has only in-frame clones and lacks some. The sample has fewer than 400,000 clones, more than 75% seen once. Sequencing used peripheral blood. The receptors come from a human donor in a cohort sampled during active COVID-19.

CDR3 sequence: CASSLGGTSVYEQYF. The CDR3 coding sequence is TGTGCCAGCAGTTTAGGAGGGACTAGCGTTTACGAGCAGTACTTC. J is TRBJ2-7 and V is TRBV28, with 10 positions matching TRBD2. Germline V gene sequence: CDR1 MDHEN, CDR2 SYDVKM. V lost 2 bases to trimming and J lost 4 bases; unmatched junction nucleotides: 5. This CDR3 is built from 15 residues.

The rearrangement links TRBV19 to TRBJ1-5; possibly TRBD1 for D (6 bases). Germline CDR1 reads LNHDA; CDR2 reads SQIVND (reference sequence). V was clipped by 6 bases and J by 7 bases, with 19 bases between them. The CDR3 covers 15 residues. CDR3 DNA: TGTGCCAGTAGCTCCCCGGGGGGGGCAGGACAGCCCCAGCATTTT. Amino acid sequence: CASSSPGGAGQPQHF.

The chain combines TRBV4-2 with TRBJ2-4; no clear D gene. Per the germline V gene, CDR1 is LGHNA and CDR2 is YNFKEQ. Trimming took 1 base from V and 0 from J, leaving 4 bases between them. The CDR3 has 14 residues. The CDR3 spells CASSQAGAKNIQYF. CDR3 in DNA: TGTGCCAGCAGCCAAGCGGGAGCCAAAAACATTCAGTACTTC.

The chain joins TRBV29-1 to TRBJ2-1, with a weak D call TRBD2 (5 bases). V was trimmed by 4 bases and J by 3 bases, leaving 13 bases between them. The CDR3 is 14 amino acids. Per the germline V gene, CDR1 is SQVTM and CDR2 is ANQGSEA. This CDR3 reads CSVASGISYNEQFF. In DNA, the CDR3 is TGCAGCGTTGCTTCCGGGATCAGCTACAATGAGCAGTTCTTC.

This chain joins TRBV10-2 and TRBJ1-2; the D is unclear. This CDR3 has 14 amino acids. Germline V gene sequence: CDR1 WSHSY, CDR2 SAAADI. V was pared by 6 bases and J by 4 bases, with 15 bases between. DNA for the CDR3: TGCGCCAGCAGGAGCATTACTTTAACCTATGGCTACACCTTC. This codes for CASRSITLTYGYTF.